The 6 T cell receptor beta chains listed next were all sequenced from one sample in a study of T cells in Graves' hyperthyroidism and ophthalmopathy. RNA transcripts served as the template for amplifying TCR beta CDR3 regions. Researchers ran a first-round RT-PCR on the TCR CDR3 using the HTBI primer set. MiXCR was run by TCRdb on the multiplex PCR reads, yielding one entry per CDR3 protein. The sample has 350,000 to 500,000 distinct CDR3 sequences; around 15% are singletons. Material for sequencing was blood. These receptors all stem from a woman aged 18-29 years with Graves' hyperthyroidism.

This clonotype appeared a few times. In DNA, the CDR3 is TGCGCCAGCAGCCGCGCTCCCAACAATGAGCAGTTCTTC. Translation: CASSRAPNNEQFF. The chain combines TRBV5-1 with TRBJ2-1; no clear D gene. Germline V gives CDR1 SGHRS, CDR2 YFSETQ. This CDR3 contains 13 residues. V lost 4 bases, J lost 5 bases, and 10 bases lay in between.

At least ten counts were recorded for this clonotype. CDR3 loop: CASSLPLSTGDEKLFF. CDR3 nucleotide sequence: TGTGCCAGCAGCTTACCCCTTTCGACAGGGGATGAAAAACTGTTTTTT. The V gene is TRBV7-9, the J gene TRBJ1-4; 8 nucleotides align to TRBD1. With 2 bases clipped from V and 6 bases from J, the junction kept 8 bases outside the gene matches. Germline V CDR1 and CDR2: SEHNR, FQNEAQ (reference sequence). The CDR3 extends over 16 amino acids.

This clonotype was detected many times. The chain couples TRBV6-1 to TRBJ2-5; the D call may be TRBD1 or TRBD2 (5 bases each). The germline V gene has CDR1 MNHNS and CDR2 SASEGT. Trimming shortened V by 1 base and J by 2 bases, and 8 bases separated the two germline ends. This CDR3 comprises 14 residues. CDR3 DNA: TGTGCCAGCAGTGAAGGGGACCGACAAGAGACCCAGTACTTC. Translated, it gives CASSEGDRQETQYF.

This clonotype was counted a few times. The CDR3 sequence: CASGLDGVTYNEQFF. The CDR3, as DNA: TGTGCTAGTGGTTTGGATGGCGTGACCTACAATGAGCAGTTCTTC. This chain connects TRBV12-5 to TRBJ2-1; D call uncertain. This CDR3 is built from 15 residues. With 1 base removed from V and 2 bases from J, the gap between germline ends came to 9 bases. CDR1 LGHNT and CDR2 FRNRAP come from the germline V gene.

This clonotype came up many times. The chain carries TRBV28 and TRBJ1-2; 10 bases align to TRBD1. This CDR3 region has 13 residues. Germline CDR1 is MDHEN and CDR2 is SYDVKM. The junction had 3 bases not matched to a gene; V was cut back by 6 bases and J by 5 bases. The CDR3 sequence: CASRPDRGYGYTF. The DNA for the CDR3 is TGTGCCAGCAGGCCGGACAGGGGGTATGGCTACACCTTC.

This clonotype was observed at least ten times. Here the CDR3 DNA reads TGTGCCAGCAAGGGCAGATACTACGAGCAGTACTTC. It specifies CASKGRYYEQYF. The chain recombines TRBV28 with TRBJ2-7; no clear D. This CDR3 is built from 12 residues. The ends were cut back, 7 bases at V and 3 bases at J, with 10 bases in the middle. In germline, CDR1 is MDHEN, CDR2 SYDVKM.